This record concerns one T cell receptor (beta chain) sequence. Its antigen is still unknown. The data were taken from a study of tumor-infiltrating lymphocytes in primary liver carcinoma. Findings of the study overall: A significantly higher top-250-clone fraction was recorded for tumors than for blood (p = 0.039). Only about 7-24% of top clones spanned all five tumor regions.

Total RNA amounting to roughly 450 ng was the source from which TCR beta cDNA was made with a constant-region primer. ARM-PCR, slightly modified, supplied the TCR beta libraries through three nested multiplex PCR rounds. Running around 10 cycles apiece, the first two PCR rounds relied on TRBV1-TRBV30 forward primers together with a C-beta reverse primer. One entry per CDR3 protein, called by TCRdb with MiXCR from the multiplex PCR reads. The sample carries tens of thousands of distinct CDR3 sequences, around three quarters recorded once. Co-extraction of RNA and DNA was performed on about 20-32 mg of unsorted bulk tissue. Tumor regions sampled: superior, inferior, left, right poles, and centre. Trimming stripped 2 bases from V and 4 bases from J, with 12 bases between. The CDR3 totals 15 residues. Germline lookup yields CDR1 KGHSH and CDR2 LQKENI.

The sequencing input was liver tumor tissue from sampling region 3. Subset described: tumor region T3, left-lateral pole. This TCR derives from a man in his forties or fifties with primary liver carcinoma and hepatitis B virus infection. The J gene is TRBJ2-1, the V gene TRBV18; D possibly corresponds to TRBD2 (6 bases). DNA of the CDR3: TGTGCCAGCTCACCAGAGGGACTTACTTACAATGAGCAGTTCTTC. Its protein is CASSPEGLTYNEQFF.